This TCR beta chain was found in a study of multiple sclerosis patients with progressive multifocal leukoencephalopathy. Broader study findings: Before and during natalizumab, the clones expanded at PML already existed.

Time point given: before natalizumab initiation. Details on this clone: Its matching antigen is unknown.

From germline, CDR1 is MGHDK and CDR2 SYGVNS. V gave up 8 bases and J gave up 5 bases, with 13 bases separating them. CDR3 length: 12 amino acids. Libraries were prepared by immunoSEQ multiplex PCR; TCRdb keeps only in-frame clonotypes and omits some of them. In the table there are 25,000 to 35,000 clones, 88% of which are singletons. Sequenced: PBMCs. The receptor comes from a human donor with multiple sclerosis. The V gene is TRBV25-1, the J gene TRBJ2-7; D is undetermined. This chain's CDR3 is CASSVWQNEQYF. CDR3 DNA sequence: TGTGCCAGCTCGGTCTGGCAGAACGAGCAGTACTTC.